The 16 T cell receptor beta chains presented below share a single source sample, sequenced in a study of cytomegalovirus exposure and HLA in healthy donors. Profiled with immunoSEQ multiplex PCR; TCRdb holds only in-frame clones, not every one. The data hold about 360,000 clones, with about nine tenths observed a single time. The sample comprised PBMCs. Receptors originate from a young woman in good health and CMV-seronegative.

V and J are TRBV6-5 and TRBJ2-2; weak D call: TRBD2 (5 bases). Germline V CDR1 and CDR2: MNHEY, SVGAGI. Trimming took off 0 bases at V and 5 bases at J, with 7 bases between the two ends. The CDR3 is made up of 14 amino acids. DNA for the CDR3: TGTGCCAGCAGTTACTCGCGGGCGACCGGGGAGCTGTTTTTT. It specifies CASSYSRATGELFF.

This clone has more than one count but fewer than ten. J is TRBJ1-1 and V is TRBV28, with TRBD1 matching 8 bases. With 5 bases clipped from V and 8 bases from J, the junction kept 13 bases outside the gene matches. Germline V lookup: CDR1 MDHEN, CDR2 SYDVKM. The CDR3 contains 15 residues. The CDR3 nucleotides are TGTGCCAGCAGTCCCTCGGGGCAGGGGGCAGGCGAAGCTTTCTTT. Its protein is CASSPSGQGAGEAFF. The full variable domain, completed using reference TRBV28 and TRBJ1-1, is DVKVTQSSRYLVKRTGEKVFLECVQDMDHENMFWYRQDPGLGLRLIYFSYDVKMKEKGDIPEGYSVSREKKERFSLILESASTNQTSMYLCASSPSGQGAGEAFFGQGTRLTVV.

This clone was seen a few times. The chain joins TRBV5-1 to TRBJ1-4; no reliable D call. This CDR3 is built from 16 residues. Germline V gene lookup returns CDR1 SGHRS and CDR2 YFSETQ. The V and J ends lost 0 bases and 6 bases respectively, with 15 bases between them. The CDR3 loop reads CASSLGSAGGYEKLFF. CDR3 in DNA: TGCGCCAGCAGCTTGGGGTCCGCAGGCGGGTATGAAAAACTGTTTTTT.

V is TRBV2 and J is TRBJ1-4, with D maybe TRBD1 (5 bases). The ends were cut back, 8 bases at V and 4 bases at J, with 11 bases in the middle. The CDR3 runs to 13 residues. Germline CDR1 SNHLY, CDR2 FYNNEI. Here the CDR3 reads CASCRDFNEKLFF. CDR3 nucleotides: TGTGCCAGCTGCAGGGACTTTAATGAAAAACTGTTTTTT.

Comments on this clone: Other DNA sequences in this specimen translate into the identical CDR3. The genes are TRBV5-1 and TRBJ2-7, with 12 bases that match TRBD2. Germline V gene sequence: CDR1 SGHRS, CDR2 YFSETQ. This CDR3 spans 15 amino acids. Trimming took 4 bases from V and 2 from J; bases not matched to a gene: 4. The DNA for the CDR3 is TGCGCCAGCAGCCCTAGCGGGGGGGGAACCTACGAGCAGTACTTC. Protein product: CASSPSGGGTYEQYF.

V is TRBV2 and J is TRBJ2-5; 8 bases fit TRBD1. The length of the CDR3 is 15 residues. Germline lookup yields CDR1 SNHLY and CDR2 FYNNEI. V lost 4 bases, J lost 5 bases, and 9 bases stayed unmatched. CDR3 coding DNA: TGTGCCAGCAGTGTCTTAGGACAGGGTTTGGAGACCCAGTACTTC. Translation: CASSVLGQGLETQYF.

This chain uses TRBV27 with TRBJ2-5; D might be TRBD2 (6 bases). V lost 3 bases to trimming and J lost 2 bases, with 13 bases between them. Germline CDR1 and CDR2: MNHEY and SMNVEV (reference sequence). The CDR3 length is 15 residues. The CDR3 DNA reads TGTGCCAGCAGTTTGCGTAGGCGGGAACAAGAGACCCAGTACTTC. This translates into CASSLRRREQETQYF.

V gene TRBV6-4 combines with J gene TRBJ1-2; no clear D. Between the trimmed V and J ends, which lost 3 bases and 4 bases, there was a span of 12 bases. Germline assignment: CDR1 MRHNA and CDR2 SNTAGT. The CDR3 runs to 14 residues. The CDR3 region has the DNA TGTGCCAGCAGTGAGGCCGTAGCGTGCTATGGCTACACCTTC. It codes for CASSEAVACYGYTF.

V usage is TRBV27 and J usage is TRBJ2-5, with a weak D call TRBD2 (6 bases). The germline V and J ends were trimmed by 2 bases and 2 bases, with 9 bases remaining between them. Germline loops: CDR1 MNHEY, CDR2 SMNVEV (reference sequence). The CDR3 contains 14 residues. The DNA of the CDR3 is TGTGCCAGCAGTTTAGGCGGGGTACAAGAGACCCAGTACTTC. Amino acid sequence: CASSLGGVQETQYF.

The V gene is TRBV7-6, the J gene TRBJ2-1; the match to TRBD2 covers 10 bases. The CDR3 contains 17 residues. Germline V gene data show CDR1 as SGHVS and CDR2 as FNYEAQ. The trim removed 1 base at V and 7 bases at J, leaving 10 bases unmatched. Here the CDR3 reads CASSLVASGSKLNEQFF. CDR3 bases: TGTGCCAGCAGCTTAGTGGCTAGCGGGAGCAAATTAAATGAGCAGTTCTTC. Based on the CDR3 plus reference TRBV7-6 and TRBJ2-1, the full variable domain is GAGVSQSPRYKVTKRGQDVALRCDPISGHVSLYWYRQALGQGPEFLTYFNYEAQQDKSGLPNDRFSAERPEGSISTLTIQRTEQRDSAMYRCASSLVASGSKLNEQFFGPGTRLTVL.

This clone has only a few counts. This chain links TRBV28 with TRBJ1-5; no firm D call. Germline values: CDR1 MDHEN, CDR2 SYDVKM. There are 13 residues in the CDR3. The V and J ends lost 5 bases and 2 bases respectively, with 7 bases between them. CDR3 bases: TGTGCCAGCAGTGTGAGCGGCAATCAGCCCCAGCATTTT. Translation gives CASSVSGNQPQHF. The full variable domain, with the rest looked up from reference TRBV28 and TRBJ1-5, is DVKVTQSSRYLVKRTGEKVFLECVQDMDHENMFWYRQDPGLGLRLIYFSYDVKMKEKGDIPEGYSVSREKKERFSLILESASTNQTSMYLCASSVSGNQPQHFGDGTRLSIL.

This chain uses TRBV6-5 with TRBJ2-3, with 7 nucleotides matching TRBD2. Germline V gene sequence: CDR1 MNHEY, CDR2 SVGAGI. J gave up 0 bases and V 6 bases, and 6 bases lay outside the gene matches. CDR3 length: 15 amino acids. The CDR3 sequence is CASSPSGASTDTQYF. In DNA, the CDR3 is TGTGCCAGCAGCCCTAGCGGAGCTAGCACAGATACGCAGTATTTT.

This clone appeared many times. J is TRBJ2-7 and V is TRBV14; D perhaps matches TRBD2 (5 bases). V lost 4 bases and J lost 7, with 14 bases in between. The CDR3 spans 13 residues. Germline CDR1 and CDR2: SGHDN and FVKESK. CDR3 DNA: TGTGCCAGCAGCCGTTTTGACCGGGGAGAGCAGTACTTC. This translates into CASSRFDRGEQYF. Based on the CDR3 plus reference TRBV14 and TRBJ2-7, the full variable domain is EAGVTQFPSHSVIEKGQTVTLRCDPISGHDNLYWYRRVMGKEIKFLLHFVKESKQDESGMPNNRFLAERTGGTYSTLKVQPAELEDSGVYFCASSRFDRGEQYFGPGTRLTVT.

The chain uses TRBV6-1 and TRBJ1-2; maybe TRBD1 (6 bases). The CDR3 is made up of 13 amino acids. V was pared by 6 bases and J by 5 bases, with 13 bases between. Germline V gene sequence: CDR1 MNHNS, CDR2 SASEGT. The CDR3 region has the DNA TGTGCCAGCAGCCAAGGGGGAAATTATGGCTACACCTTC. As protein: CASSQGGNYGYTF.

The gene calls are TRBV2 and TRBJ2-7; D is perhaps TRBD2 (5 bases). Germline assignment: CDR1 SNHLY and CDR2 FYNNEI. This CDR3 has 12 amino acids. V was shortened by 4 bases and J by 3 bases, with 7 bases between the two germline ends. The CDR3 reads CASSGTLYEQYF. The CDR3 coding sequence is TGTGCCAGCAGTGGGACTCTCTACGAGCAGTACTTC.

The chain is built from TRBV7-9 and TRBJ1-2; tentative D call: TRBD1 (6 bases). The CDR3 is 13 residues long. The germline gives CDR1 SEHNR, CDR2 FQNEAQ (reference sequence). The V and J ends lost 6 bases and 4 bases respectively, with 12 bases between them. The CDR3 nucleotides are TGTGCCAGCAGGACAGGACAAGGCTATGGCTACACCTTC. Translated: CASRTGQGYGYTF.